Sequencing of this T cell receptor beta chain was carried out in a study of OX40 agonist ivuxolimab in advanced cancers. Study results and caveats: At doses 0.1 to 3.0 mg/kg, CD4+ and CD8+ clones expanded.

A remark on this clone: Its antigen is unidentified.

This CDR3 contains 12 residues. The germline V gene encodes CDR1 SQVTM and CDR2 ANQGSEA. V was clipped by 4 bases and J by 6 bases; unmatched bases: 1. The repertoire was sequenced with immunoSEQ multiplex PCR; TCRdb's copy has only in-frame clones and lacks some. The sample carries about 46,000 clones, about nine tenths recorded once. The TCR sequence derives from an adult with an advanced solid tumor such as melanoma, head and neck, liver or kidney cancer. The sample consisted of CD4+ or CD8+ T cells sorted from blood, taken in a trial of the OX40 agonist ivuxolimab. The chain carries TRBV29-1 and TRBJ2-3, with 10 bases matching TRBD1. The CDR3 DNA reads TGCAGCGTTGGGGACAGGGGCGATACGCAGTATTTT. It yields the protein CSVGDRGDTQYF.